This T cell receptor (beta chain) was retrieved from a study of T cell changes during pregnancy in multiple sclerosis. CDR1 and CDR2 (germline): SGHRS, YFSETQ. Trimming removed 2 bases from V and 0 bases from J, with 14 bases in between. The CDR3 loop spans 17 amino acids. Profiling relied on immunoSEQ multiplex PCR, and the TCRdb table lists in-frame clones only, not all of them. Here the sample spans about 85,000 clones, roughly nine tenths being singletons. The specimen was peripheral blood, collected in the first trimester of pregnancy. J is TRBJ2-2 and V is TRBV5-1; perhaps TRBD2 as D (5 bases). The receptor was derived from a female donor with multiple sclerosis, enrolled in a pregnancy study. The CDR3 DNA follows: TGCGCCAGCAGCTTAACTAGTCCCTCGACGAACACCGGGGAGCTGTTTTTT. This codes for CASSLTSPSTNTGELFF.